This T cell receptor (beta chain) derives from a study of T-cell memory formation after mild COVID-19. The CDR3 runs to 14 residues. Germline values: CDR1 SEHNR, CDR2 FQNEAQ (reference sequence). The V end lost 2 bases, the J end lost 9 bases, and 13 bases lay between the germline ends. TCRdb reprocessed the 5' RACE reads with MiXCR, giving one entry per CDR3 protein. The table records 130,000 to 150,000 distinct CDR3 sequences, around 5.8% of them present only once. The source is an adult woman who had mild COVID-19 (a few samples of this study predate the infection). Cell type and time point are not known. The rearrangement joins TRBV7-9 to TRBJ2-2; no clear D. Input material: PBMCs or a T cell subset sorted from them (not recorded which). The CDR3 is CASSLTDAARELFF. For the CDR3, the DNA is TGTGCCAGCAGCTTAACCGATGCGGCGCGGGAGCTGTTTTTT.